This TCR beta chain was sequenced for a study of T cell changes during pregnancy in multiple sclerosis (dated by TCRdb to about 2019). Broadly, across the study: Changes in the T cell repertoire over the course of pregnancy were examined in this study in women with multiple sclerosis.

In the case of this clone: Its antigen is unknown. Qualities for individual bases were not recorded, and no much larger clone is one base off.

Library preparation used the immunoSEQ multiplex PCR assay. In TCRdb, the immuneACCESS table is reduced to in-frame sequences with V and J assigned. These tables do not hold every clone; where another copy was compared, an unresolved V gene accounts for under half, and the others remain unexplained. The sample has approximately 45,000 clones on record, around 91% of them singletons. Approximately 0.4% of the sample rests with the top ten. The CDR3 sequence holds 16 residues, the cysteine and phenylalanine included. CDR3 DNA only is kept here, 48 bases in frame from base 1. Deletion took 0 bases off V and 5 bases off J, with a span of 14 bases between the germline ends. Reading the germline V gene gives CDR1 SGHRS and CDR2 YFSETQ.

Recombination joined TRBV5-1 with TRBJ1-4, with no D gene named confidently. This specimen consisted of CD4+ T cells from peripheral blood mononuclear cells, obtained in the second trimester of pregnancy. The origin of this receptor is a female donor in good health, enrolled as a control in a pregnancy study. The DNA is as follows: TGCGCCAGCAGCTTGGCCGGGAACGGCCAGAATGAAAAACTGTTTTTT. Translated, this is CASSLAGNGQNEKLFF.